The 23 T cell receptor beta chains given below trace back to one sample, sequenced in a study of PD-L1 blockade in urothelial cancer. As for time point: peripheral blood 6 weeks after treatment start. Assay used: immunoSEQ multiplex PCR; TCRdb lists only in-frame clones, some missing. The sample consists of approximately 93,000 clones, approximately 82% of them appearing once. Material: PBMCs, obtained around atezolizumab (anti-PD-L1) treatment. These TCRs come from an older man with urothelial cancer.

The chain combines TRBV19 with TRBJ1-5; 8 positions agree with TRBD1. The CDR3 has 14 residues. The V and J ends lost 6 bases and 4 bases, in that order; junction bases with no gene match: 5. The germline CDR1 and CDR2 sequences are LNHDA and SQIVND (reference sequence). The CDR3 coding sequence is TGTGCCAGTAGGGAAGGGACAGGAAATCAGCCCCAGCATTTT. It translates to CASREGTGNQPQHF.

This chain connects TRBV5-4 to TRBJ2-3; 8 bases map to TRBD2. The V gene's germline CDR1 is SGHNT and CDR2 YYREEE (reference sequence). This CDR3 is built from 14 residues. V shed 1 base, J shed 6 bases, and the junction held 4 bases outside the gene matches. In DNA, the CDR3 is TGTGCCAGCAGCTTGCCGGGACTAGGTGATACGCAGTATTTT. Protein product: CASSLPGLGDTQYF.

The CDR3 is CASSLPGANYGYTF. The CDR3 nucleotides are TGTGCCAGCAGCCTACCGGGAGCTAACTATGGCTACACCTTC. J is TRBJ1-2 and V is TRBV7-9, with D unclear. V shed 5 bases and J shed 0 bases, with 10 bases lying between them. Germline V gene data show CDR1 as SEHNR and CDR2 as FQNEAQ (reference sequence). This CDR3 is 14 amino acids long.

This sequence joins TRBV11-2 and TRBJ2-7; a possible D gene is TRBD1 (6 bases). Looked up from germline, CDR1 is SGHAT and CDR2 is FQNNGV. There are 14 residues in the CDR3. The V and J ends lost 5 bases and 2 bases respectively, with 13 bases between them. CDR3 amino acids: CASSPLDRAYEQYF. Here the CDR3 DNA reads TGTGCCAGCAGCCCACTGGACAGAGCCTACGAGCAGTACTTC.

The chain employs TRBV11-1 and TRBJ2-1, with 10 bases aligning to TRBD2. The V gene's germline CDR1 is SGHAT and CDR2 FQDESV (reference sequence). J lost 6 bases, V lost 8 bases, and 7 bases had no gene match. There are 14 residues in the CDR3. CDR3 bases: TGTGCCAGCCGTACTAGCGGGACCTCCAATGAGCAGTTCTTC. Residues: CASRTSGTSNEQFF.

The chain has TRBV5-6 and TRBJ1-5; D gene ambiguous. The V end lost 0 bases, the J end lost 8 bases, and 12 bases lay between the germline ends. This CDR3 spans 14 amino acids. CDR1 SGHDT and CDR2 YYEEEE come from the germline V gene. In DNA form, the CDR3 reads TGTGCCAGCAGCTTGGACCCATCGAGGGAGCCCCAGCATTTT. The encoded protein is CASSLDPSREPQHF.

The gene calls are TRBV15 and TRBJ1-5, with D possibly matching TRBD1 (6 bases). Germline V gives CDR1 LNHNV, CDR2 YYDKDF (reference sequence). The V gene lost 0 bases and the J gene lost 5 bases, with 8 bases spanning the gap. This CDR3 region has 14 residues. CDR3 sequence reads: CATSRDRGYQPQHF. In DNA, the CDR3 is TGTGCCACCAGCAGAGATAGGGGGTATCAGCCCCAGCATTTT.

The chain employs TRBV7-6 and TRBJ2-7; 8 bases are a match to TRBD2. Germline assignment: CDR1 SGHVS and CDR2 FNYEAQ. Trimming at V came to 0 bases and at J to 0 bases, leaving 7 bases not matched to a gene. The CDR3 extends over 17 amino acids. CDR3: CASSLAPTSGSSYEQYF. In DNA form, the CDR3 reads TGTGCCAGCAGCTTAGCCCCTACTAGCGGTAGCTCCTACGAGCAGTACTTC.

The chain has TRBV7-9 and TRBJ1-1; TRBD1 agrees at 9 bases. Germline V gene sequence: CDR1 SEHNR, CDR2 FQNEAQ (reference sequence). The CDR3 totals 15 residues. V shed 5 bases, J shed 10 bases, and the junction held 14 bases outside the gene matches. The CDR3 region is CASSPRDRDVSGAFF. CDR3 sequence (DNA): TGTGCCAGCAGCCCGAGGGACAGGGATGTTTCTGGAGCTTTCTTT.

The chain is built from TRBV18 and TRBJ1-1; 12 positions match TRBD1. Germline V CDR1 and CDR2: KGHSH, LQKENI. Trimming at V came to 5 bases and at J to 13 bases, leaving 5 bases not matched to a gene. CDR3 length: 12 amino acids. The CDR3 DNA sequence: TGTGCCAGCTCAGGGACAGGGGGCTTGGTTTTCTTT. It yields the protein CASSGTGGLVFF.

With regard to this clone: The junction and the germline gene differ at one end; a read error may be behind it. The chain has TRBV5-6 and TRBJ2-7; 8 positions agree with TRBD1. The CDR3 consists of 14 residues. In germline, CDR1 is SGHDT, CDR2 YYEEEE. The DNA for the CDR3 is TGTGCCAGCAGGTTGGGACAGGTCTTATCCGAGCAGTACTTC. This sequence encodes CASRLGQVLSEQYF.

The chain carries TRBV30 and TRBJ2-3; TRBD2 is a possible D gene (6 bases). CDR1 and CDR2 from the germline V gene are GTSNPN and SVGIG (reference sequence). V shed 1 base and J shed 2 bases, with 16 bases lying between them. There are 16 residues in the CDR3. CDR3 sequence (DNA): TGTGCCTGGAGTGGGTGGAGTAGCGGACCCACAGATACGCAGTATTTT. It specifies CAWSGWSSGPTDTQYF.

This chain connects TRBV18 to TRBJ1-3; D gene uncertain. The J call may be incorrect, as the DNA end agrees better with TRBJ2-2. The CDR3 extends over 15 amino acids. Germline CDR1 is KGHSH and CDR2 is LQKENI. CDR3: CASSPDQENTGELFF. As DNA, the CDR3 is TGTGCCAGCTCACCCGACCAGGAAAACACCGGGGAGCTGTTTTTT.

J is TRBJ2-3 and V is TRBV5-4; 11 nucleotides agree with TRBD2. The CDR3 covers 16 residues. The ends lost 4 bases at V and 6 bases at J; junction bases unmatched: 10. CDR1 and CDR2 (germline): SGHNT, YYREEE (reference sequence). The CDR3: CASSPRVSGGDDTQYF. The CDR3 DNA reads as TGTGCCAGCAGCCCTCGGGTTAGCGGGGGGGATGATACGCAGTATTTT.

This clone was observed a single time. V usage is TRBV28 and J usage is TRBJ1-2, with 10 nucleotides matching TRBD1. The V segment lost 2 bases and the J segment 0 bases; nucleotides outside the gene matches: 3. CDR3 length equals 16 residues. CDR1 is MDHEN and CDR2 is SYDVKM in the germline V gene. The CDR3 DNA is TGTGCCAGCAGTTTAACCGGACAGGGGGCTAACTATGGCTACACCTTC. Protein sequence: CASSLTGQGANYGYTF.

The J gene is TRBJ2-7, the V gene TRBV6-1, with D possibly TRBD2 on 5 matching bases. Trimming pared 1 base from V and 9 bases from J, leaving 7 bases between. The CDR3 has 11 residues. The germline gives CDR1 MNHNS, CDR2 SASEGT. CDR3 in DNA: TGTGCCAGCAGTGAAGTCGGAGGGCAGTACTTC. This translates into CASSEVGGQYF.

With regard to this clone: An end of the junction does not agree with germline; a read error may underlie this. The chain links TRBV7-8 to TRBJ2-3; TRBD2 matches at 8 bases. Germline V gene lookup returns CDR1 SGHVS and CDR2 FQNEAQ. The CDR3 has 15 amino acids. The CDR3 DNA reads TGTGTCAGCAGCTCAACTACTAGCGGAGCAGATACGCAGTATTTT. This encodes CVSSSTTSGADTQYF.

The CDR3 sequence: CASRGTGYNEKLFF. CDR3 in DNA: TGTGCCAGCAGGGGGACAGGCTATAATGAAAAACTGTTTTTT. The rearrangement joins TRBV7-2 to TRBJ1-4, with 8 bases lining up with TRBD1. Unmatched junction bases numbered 4, after V lost 6 bases and J lost 4 bases. Germline V gene lookup returns CDR1 SGHTA and CDR2 FQGNSA. CDR3 length: 14 amino acids.

J is TRBJ2-5 and V is TRBV2; 10 positions agree with TRBD2. The CDR3 contains 14 residues. The V and J ends lost 8 bases and 3 bases, in that order; junction bases with no gene match: 6. Germline CDR1 reads SNHLY; CDR2 reads FYNNEI. Here the CDR3 DNA reads TGTGCCAGCGGGCGGACTAGCGGAAAAGAGACCCAGTACTTC. It codes for CASGRTSGKETQYF. Full variable domain (remainder filled in from reference TRBV2 and TRBJ2-5): EPEVTQTPSHQVTQMGQEVILRCVPISNHLYFYWYRQILGQKVEFLVSFYNNEISEKSEIFDDQFSVERPDGSNFTLKIRSTKLEDSAMYFCASGRTSGKETQYFGPGTRLLVL.

This chain links TRBV19 with TRBJ1-5, with TRBD1 identical over 7 bases. Losses at the gene ends were 6 bases for V and 6 bases for J; bases not matched to a gene: 8. CDR3 length equals 14 residues. The germline V gene has CDR1 LNHDA and CDR2 SQIVND (reference sequence). CDR3 amino acids: CASRETGAGQPQHF. The CDR3 coding sequence is TGTGCCAGTAGAGAAACAGGGGCGGGTCAGCCCCAGCATTTT.

This clone was counted only a few times. V and J are TRBV4-3 and TRBJ1-6, with 7 bases lining up with TRBD1. Germline values: CDR1 LGHNA, CDR2 YSLEER. The CDR3 contains 19 residues. The V gene end was trimmed by 0 bases and the J gene end by 9 bases; junction bases not matched to a gene: 17. CDR3 protein: CASSQDAPTGSSPGSPLHF. Written as DNA, the CDR3 is TGCGCCAGCAGCCAAGATGCCCCGACAGGGTCATCCCCCGGTTCACCCCTCCACTTT.

The rearrangement joins TRBV20-1 to TRBJ1-2; 7 bases align to TRBD1. The CDR3 consists of 11 residues. Trimming took 5 bases from V and 8 from J; bases not matched to a gene: 5. The germline CDR1 and CDR2 sequences are DFQATT and SNEGSKA (reference sequence). CDR3 loop: CSAQTGLGYTF. The CDR3 DNA sequence: TGCAGTGCTCAGACAGGGCTAGGCTACACCTTC.

CDR3 bases: TGTGCCAGCAGCTTAGAGGGCAGGGGAACCTACGAGCAGTACTTC. Encoded protein: CASSLEGRGTYEQYF. The chain links TRBV13 to TRBJ2-7, with a possible D match to TRBD1 (6 bases). Trimming removed 1 base from V and 2 bases from J, with 12 bases in between. CDR3 length: 15 amino acids. Germline V gene data show CDR1 as PRHDT and CDR2 as FYEKMQ (reference sequence).